This TCR beta chain came from a study of blood T cell repertoires in COVID-19. Study details: In each case, the material was cDNA or gDNA derived from T cells, B-cell-depleted T cells, or PBMCs.

Assignment of participants to cohorts was predicated upon participant-reported clinical history. A single count supports this clone. The protocol was immunoSEQ multiplex PCR, while the TCRdb copy is restricted to in-frame clones and leaves out a portion. The table includes some 350,000 clones, approximately 89% detected once. The TCR comes from a man between 25 and 39 years old who had recovered from COVID-19. Sequencing was done on a sample of PBMCs or T cells enriched from blood (not recorded which).

The CDR3 DNA is TGTGCCAGCAGCCGGTACGCAGGGGGGCTTGATGAGCAGTTCTTC. This codes for CASSRYAGGLDEQFF. The chain has TRBV5-4 and TRBJ2-1; maybe TRBD1 (7 bases). Trimming cost V 4 bases and J 8 bases, with 19 bases left between them. The length of the CDR3 is 15 residues. The germline gives CDR1 SGHNT, CDR2 YYREEE (reference sequence).